The present entry profiles one T cell receptor (beta chain) with its context. This clonotype was seen more than once but under ten times. This receptor's antigen is unknown. Per-base quality was not reported, and no clone a single base away is much larger than it. Relative to germline, V is 1 base shorter and J is 0 bases shorter, with 12 bases between their ends. The germline V gene yields SGHVS for CDR1 and FQNEAQ for CDR2. Inclusive of the bounding cysteine and phenylalanine, the CDR3 is 16 residues long. The retained sequence is limited to the CDR3, 48 bases, with the frame set at the first base. Stable Graves' hyperthyroidism was defined as the absence of progression to ophthalmopathy over 18 months of follow-up. Hyperthyroidism patients were newly diagnosed, had a disease duration of under 2 months, and were aged 18 to 65 years. Exclusion was applied to patients with uncontrolled infections, other autoimmune diseases, pregnancy or lactation. Diagnoses were established on the basis of clinical symptoms, serum thyroxine and TRAb, thyroid ultrasound, and orbital computed tomography. Ficoll-Paque density gradient centrifugation was used to isolate PBMCs from approximately 10 ml of fresh peripheral blood. Trizol reagent was used to extract total RNA, and RNA quality was then checked on an Agilent 2100 Bioanalyzer.

The data derive from a study of T cells in Graves' hyperthyroidism and ophthalmopathy (dated by TCRdb to the late 2010s). About the investigation overall: Peripheral blood was sampled at the time of initial diagnosis, prior to any treatment. The paper describes TCR Vbeta CDR3 sequencing of more than 120 peripheral blood samples, made up of 40 to 45 ophthalmopathy patients, more than 70 hyperthyroidism patients and 17 progressor patients. TCR V-J signatures able to tell the groups apart were searched for in a discovery cohort of some 97 patients, of whom fewer than 45 had Graves' ophthalmopathy and roughly 58 had stable Graves' hyperthyroidism. Prospective prediction of ophthalmopathy was tested in an independent validation cohort of 18 to 20 hyperthyroidism patients and 17 patients who later progressed to ophthalmopathy. The roughly 100 discovery patients were randomly split 7:3 into training and test sets. In addition, the study compared T-cell repertoires in thyroid tissue and in blood from roughly 6 Graves' hyperthyroidism patients. Once sampling was done, hyperthyroidism patients were given methimazole at a starting dose of 30 mg daily, whereas ophthalmopathy patients were given high-dose intravenous methylprednisolone.

The TCR beta CDR3 regions were amplified from the RNA transcripts. The TCR CDR3 was subjected to a first round of RT-PCR using the HTBI primer set and the Qiagen OneStep RT-PCR kit. Libraries were constructed in a second round of multiplex PCR, after which size selection and purification were carried out. Sequencing of the libraries was done on an Illumina HiSeq2000 using paired-end 100 bp reads. Under the source paper's analysis protocol: SOAPnuke was used to process the raw data, with reads discarded if the reads contained adapters or uncalled bases, had a mean Phred below 15, or lacked an exact constant-primer or identifier match. COPE v1.2.5 was used to merge high-quality paired reads, and clonotypes were defined as unique nucleotide sequences. MiTCR v1.1 was used to align clonotypes to the IMGT TRBV, TRBD and TRBJ reference segments. Only V-J combinations with frequency above 0.0001, covering 98% to 99.2% of repertoires, were analysed. A TCS score was defined as the ratio between F50 (clonal expansion) and ExV (chaos), using BLOSUM62-based TCRdist between CDR3 peptides within each V-J. Welch's t-statistics and random forest reduced 514 V-J features to roughly 13, which were used in a naive Bayes classifier (R e1071). TCRdb redid the processing of the public reads, applying fastp at Q25 and MiXCR, and retained in-frame beta chains. Every distinct CDR3 protein forms one entry, paired with its most common genes and DNA. The V and J calls, along with clone size, are taken from TCRdb and not from the paper's own processing. The sample table lists 550,000 to 650,000 distinct CDR3 sequences, approximately 15% of them with a count of one. The ten top clones hold around 13% of the sample.

Points the paper makes about the study in general: In validation, progression to ophthalmopathy was predicted by the model with 70% to 71% sensitivity and around 75% specificity, a median of about 6.8 months before onset. Most expanded thyroid clonotypes (frequency above 0.001) were also found in blood, which suggests that blood repertoires may mirror thyroid immune responses. No statistical method was used to fix the sample size in advance, and group allocation was not hidden from the investigators. In cross-validation, a model built on a 13 V-J signature told ophthalmopathy apart from stable hyperthyroidism with 85% to 90% sensitivity and around 81% specificity, and in testing the same model reached 80%/75%.

The V and J genes are TRBV7-8 and TRBJ1-2, and possibly TRBD1, on 5 matching bases. The receptor was isolated from a woman aged 35 to 49 with Graves' hyperthyroidism. Sequencing was performed on blood. The CDR3 in this case is CASSLGGPGTNYGYTF. The sequenced DNA: TGTGCCAGCAGCTTAGGGGGCCCGGGGACTAACTATGGCTACACCTTC. With the portions outside the CDR3 filled from the reference TRBV7-8 and TRBJ1-2 genes, the complete variable region becomes GAGVSQSPRYKVAKRGQDVALRCDPISGHVSLFWYQQALGQGPEFLTYFQNEAQLDKSGLPSDRFFAERPEGSVSTLKIQRTQQEDSAVYLCASSLGGPGTNYGYTFGSGTRLTVV.